One sample yielded the 19 T cell receptor beta chains listed below, sequenced in a study of vaccination effects on CD4 cells after COVID-19 (dated by TCRdb to between 2021 and 2024). In the ViraFEST assay, PBMC were stimulated with viral peptide pools, and antigen-specific CD4+ T cell clonotypes were then identified by expansion using TCR sequencing. After about 10 days of culture, CD4+ T cells were isolated with the EasySep CD4+ T cell isolation kit. Each participant got two doses of an mRNA SARS-CoV-2 vaccine, either BNT162b2 or mRNA-1273. Antigens for these TCRs are unknown. Receptors were amplified or captured by the immunoSEQ multiplex PCR assay. The immuneACCESS repertoire file appears here via TCRdb, limited to in-frame rearrangements. These files lack a portion of the clones; in checked studies, under half of the deficit traces to unresolved V genes, and the cause of the others is not known. This sample has roughly 68,000 clones in its table, and around 70% of those were observed once. Roughly 1.4% of the sample comes from the top ten.

The sequencing used CD4+ T cells from PBMCs cultured with HCoV-229E spike peptides, collected after COVID-19 vaccination. The intended sense of this specimen's cell subset or site label: HCoV-229E spike overlapping peptide pool stimulation. Receptors were obtained from a human donor who received a COVID-19 vaccine.

The chain has TRBV7-8 and TRBJ1-6, with 10 nucleotides matching TRBD1. Germline trimming cut 6 bases from V and 10 bases from J; bases unmatched to any gene: 9. The CDR3 is 15 amino acids. CDR1 SGHVS and CDR2 FQNEAQ come from the germline V gene. In nucleotides, the CDR3 is TGTGCCAGCAGGTCCAGTGGGACAGGGGTCTCACCCCTCCACTTT. It yields the protein CASRSSGTGVSPLHF.

The rearrangement uses TRBV7-9 and TRBJ1-5; no reliable D call. Trimming shortened V by 5 bases and J by 7 bases, and 9 bases separated the two germline ends. Germline values: CDR1 SEHNR, CDR2 FQNEAQ (reference sequence). The CDR3 extends over 12 amino acids. CDR3 sequence: CASSRPEQPQHF. The CDR3 DNA is TGTGCCAGCAGCCGTCCGGAACAGCCCCAGCATTTT.

There are a few counts of this clone. The chain couples TRBV5-1 to TRBJ1-4; 7 positions match TRBD1. The CDR3 is 14 residues long. Germline V gene lookup returns CDR1 SGHRS and CDR2 YFSETQ. The V segment lost 1 base and the J segment 7 bases; nucleotides outside the gene matches: 4. CDR3 in amino acids: CASSLRDRSEKLFF. CDR3 nucleotides: TGCGCCAGCAGCTTGCGGGACAGAAGTGAAAAACTGTTTTTT.

J is TRBJ2-6 and V is TRBV24-1; D is possibly TRBD1 or TRBD2 (5 bases each). V was clipped by 5 bases and J by 0 bases, with 10 bases between them. Per the germline V gene, CDR1 is KGHDR and CDR2 is SFDVKD. The CDR3 runs to 16 residues. As DNA, the CDR3 is TGTGCCACCAGTGTCGGGGCTTTCTCTGGGGCCAACGTCCTGACTTTC. The encoded protein is CATSVGAFSGANVLTF.

The genes are TRBV28 and TRBJ1-5; maybe TRBD1 (5 bases). This CDR3 has 13 residues. Germline assignment: CDR1 MDHEN and CDR2 SYDVKM. With 6 bases removed from V and 4 bases from J, the gap between germline ends came to 10 bases. The CDR3 reads CASSHRGNQPQHF. As DNA, the CDR3 is TGTGCCAGCAGCCATCGGGGGAATCAGCCCCAGCATTTT.

This chain connects TRBV3-1 (or the pseudogene TRBV3-2) to TRBJ1-3; TRBD1 agrees at 7 bases. The trim removed 4 bases at V and 3 bases at J, leaving 3 bases unmatched. Germline V gene data show CDR1 as LGHDT and CDR2 as YNNKEL (reference sequence). This CDR3 contains 14 residues. For the CDR3, the DNA is TGTGCCAGCAGCCCCGGGACAGATGGAAACACCATATATTTT. This sequence encodes CASSPGTDGNTIYF.

V gene TRBV24-1 combines with J gene TRBJ1-4; possibly TRBD1 for D (5 bases). CDR1 is KGHDR, CDR2 SFDVKD, per germline. Trimming removed 4 bases from V and 5 bases from J, with 10 bases in between. This CDR3 has 14 amino acids. As DNA, the CDR3 is TGTGCCACCAGTGAGGCAGGGTCAAATGAAAAACTGTTTTTT. This sequence encodes CATSEAGSNEKLFF.

The V gene is TRBV21-1, the J gene TRBJ1-6. TRBV21-1 is termed a pseudogene. The CDR3 is 21 amino acids. The CDR3 nucleotides are TGTGCCAGCAGCTGGGGGAGGTGGAGGGTCCGATTAAGCTCCTATAATTCACCCCTCCACTTT. Its protein product is CASSWGRWRVRLSSYNSPLHF.

This clone was recorded a few times. The rearrangement uses TRBV6-1 and TRBJ2-1; the D is unclear. V lost 1 base and J 9 bases, leaving 16 bases between the germline ends. This CDR3 has 15 amino acids. The germline V gene encodes CDR1 MNHNS and CDR2 SASEGT. CDR3 amino acids: CASSEGVSAIREQFF. The CDR3 region has the DNA TGTGCCAGCAGTGAAGGGGTCTCTGCAATACGTGAGCAGTTCTTC.

The CDR3 bases are TGTGCCAGCAGCTTAAATTCACCCCTCCACTTT. Translating gives CASSLNSPLHF. The chain combines TRBV7-9 with TRBJ1-6; D ambiguous. With 2 bases removed from V and 7 bases from J, the gap between germline ends came to 0 bases. This CDR3 spans 11 amino acids. From germline, CDR1 is SEHNR and CDR2 FQNEAQ (reference sequence).

V usage is TRBV19 and J usage is TRBJ2-1; D remains unclear. From germline, CDR1 is LNHDA and CDR2 SQIVND (reference sequence). The CDR3 length is 13 residues. Between the trimmed V and J ends, which lost 0 bases and 8 bases, there was a span of 8 bases. CDR3 residues: CASSIDLRYEQFF. The CDR3 DNA sequence: TGTGCCAGTAGTATAGATCTCAGGTATGAGCAGTTCTTC.

The chain is built from TRBV6-5 and TRBJ1-1; no firm D call. The V gene's germline CDR1 is MNHEY and CDR2 SVGAGI. V was pared by 7 bases and J by 1 base, with 10 bases between. The CDR3 loop spans 13 amino acids. The CDR3 DNA reads TGTGCCAGCATACCCCCCAAGAACACTGAAGCTTTCTTT. This sequence encodes CASIPPKNTEAFF.

This clone occurred a few times. This chain connects TRBV5-6 to TRBJ1-4, with 7 bases matching TRBD1. The V gene end was trimmed by 0 bases and the J gene end by 7 bases; junction bases not matched to a gene: 3. The germline V gene encodes CDR1 SGHDT and CDR2 YYEEEE. This CDR3 has 14 residues. The CDR3 DNA reads as TGTGCCAGCAGCTTGGAGGGGGCTGGTGAAAAACTGTTTTTT. It encodes CASSLEGAGEKLFF. The entire variable domain, with the rest obtained from reference TRBV5-6 and TRBJ1-4, is as follows: DAGVTQSPTHLIKTRGQQVTLRCSPKSGHDTVSWYQQALGQGPQFIFQYYEEEERQRGNFPDRFSGHQFPNYSSELNVNALLLGDSALYLCASSLEGAGEKLFFGSGTQLSVL.

This chain connects TRBV5-1 to TRBJ1-1; D is ambiguous. The CDR3 sequence is 14 residues long. V was cut by 0 bases and J by 0 bases, with 6 bases left in between. CDR1 SGHRS and CDR2 YFSETQ come from the germline V gene. CDR3 protein: CASSLGDLNTEAFF. As DNA, the CDR3 is TGCGCCAGCAGCTTGGGAGACCTGAACACTGAAGCTTTCTTT.

The chain joins TRBV2 to TRBJ1-4; D is possibly TRBD1 (6 bases). The CDR3 has 14 amino acids. Trimming removed 2 bases from V and 7 bases from J, with 11 bases in between. The germline V gene encodes CDR1 SNHLY and CDR2 FYNNEI. Here the CDR3 DNA reads TGTGCCAGCAGTGAACGGCAGGGGTCTGAAAAACTGTTTTTT. Translation: CASSERQGSEKLFF.

The CDR3 is CASSEREASGYTF. CDR3 DNA: TGTGCCAGCAGTGAAAGGGAGGCTAGTGGCTACACCTTC. The rearrangement joins TRBV6-1 to TRBJ1-2; D uncertain. This CDR3 spans 13 amino acids. CDR1 and CDR2 from the germline V gene are MNHNS and SASEGT. V dropped 2 bases and J dropped 7 bases, with 11 bases sitting between them.

This clone has a handful of counts. This rearrangement joins TRBV19 to TRBJ1-5; D not resolved. The V and J ends lost 3 bases and 5 bases respectively, with 5 bases between them. The CDR3 has 12 residues. Germline CDR1 and CDR2: LNHDA and SQIVND (reference sequence). The CDR3 region is CASSIRYQPQHF. CDR3 nucleotides: TGTGCCAGTAGTATCAGGTATCAGCCCCAGCATTTT.

The V call is TRBV29-1, the J call TRBJ2-3; possibly TRBD1 for D (6 bases). The germline CDR1 and CDR2 sequences are SQVTM and ANQGSEA. CDR3 size: 12 residues. Trimming left V 7 bases short and J 1 base short, with 9 bases between. In DNA form, the CDR3 reads TGCAGCGGCTACAGGGGCACAGATACGCAGTATTTT. This translates into CSGYRGTDTQYF.

The chain joins TRBV4-1 to TRBJ2-5; TRBD1 agrees at 8 bases. The germline CDR1 and CDR2 sequences are MGHRA and YSYEKL. The V gene end was trimmed by 4 bases and the J gene end by 0 bases; junction bases not matched to a gene: 4. This CDR3 region has 15 residues. CDR3 nucleotides: TGCGCCAGCAGCCGGCAACAGGGGGACCAAGAGACCCAGTACTTC. Its protein product is CASSRQQGDQETQYF.